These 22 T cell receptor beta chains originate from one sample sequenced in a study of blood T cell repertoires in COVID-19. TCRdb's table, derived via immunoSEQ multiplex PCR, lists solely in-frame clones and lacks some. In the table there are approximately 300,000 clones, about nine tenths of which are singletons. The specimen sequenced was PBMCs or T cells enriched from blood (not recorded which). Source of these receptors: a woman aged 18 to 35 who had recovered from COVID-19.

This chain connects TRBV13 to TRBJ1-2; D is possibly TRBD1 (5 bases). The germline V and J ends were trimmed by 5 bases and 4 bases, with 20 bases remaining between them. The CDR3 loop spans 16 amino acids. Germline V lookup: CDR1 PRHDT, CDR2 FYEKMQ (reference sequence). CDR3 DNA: TGTGCCAGCAGCCGGACGGGCTGGGGCGATGGCTATGGCTACACCTTC. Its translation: CASSRTGWGDGYGYTF. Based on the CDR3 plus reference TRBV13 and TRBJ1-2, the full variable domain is AAGVIQSPRHLIKEKRETATLKCYPIPRHDTVYWYQQGPGQDPQFLISFYEKMQSDKGSIPDRFSAQQFSDYHSELNMSSLELGDSALYFCASSRTGWGDGYGYTFGSGTRLTVV.

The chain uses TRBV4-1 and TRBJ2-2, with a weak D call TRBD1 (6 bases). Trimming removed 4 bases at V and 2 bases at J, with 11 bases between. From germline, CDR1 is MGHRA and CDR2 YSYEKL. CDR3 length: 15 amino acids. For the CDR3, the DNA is TGCGCCAGCAGCCGCGGACAGCTTAACACCGGGGAGCTGTTTTTT. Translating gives CASSRGQLNTGELFF.

The DNA of the CDR3 is TGCACCAGCAGCCAAGAGACCATACAGGGCACCGGGGAGCTGTTTTTT. Translated: CTSSQETIQGTGELFF. The J gene is TRBJ2-2, the V gene TRBV1; the table calls TRBD1, which could not be checked here. TRBV1 is given as a pseudogene. This CDR3 comprises 16 residues.

The DNA for the CDR3 is TGTGCCTGGAGTCCTACTGACAGGCTGCAGTTCTTC. Translating it yields CAWSPTDRLQFF. The chain is built from TRBV30 and TRBJ2-1, with D maybe TRBD1 (6 bases). Trimming took off 2 bases at V and 12 bases at J, with 14 bases between the two ends. The CDR3 has 12 amino acids. Germline V gives CDR1 GTSNPN, CDR2 SVGIG (reference sequence).

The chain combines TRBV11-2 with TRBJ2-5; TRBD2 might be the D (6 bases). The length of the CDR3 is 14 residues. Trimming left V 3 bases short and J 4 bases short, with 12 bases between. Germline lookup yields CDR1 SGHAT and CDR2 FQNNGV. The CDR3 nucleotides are TGTGCCAGCAGCTTGGGACTGACCCCAGAGACCCAGTACTTC. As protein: CASSLGLTPETQYF.

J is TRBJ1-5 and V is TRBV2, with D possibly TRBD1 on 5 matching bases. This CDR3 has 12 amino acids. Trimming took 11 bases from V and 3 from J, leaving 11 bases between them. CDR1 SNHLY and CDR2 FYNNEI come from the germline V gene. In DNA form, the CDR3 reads TGTGCCGGAGGGACGGACAATCAGCCCCAGCATTTT. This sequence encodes CAGGTDNQPQHF.

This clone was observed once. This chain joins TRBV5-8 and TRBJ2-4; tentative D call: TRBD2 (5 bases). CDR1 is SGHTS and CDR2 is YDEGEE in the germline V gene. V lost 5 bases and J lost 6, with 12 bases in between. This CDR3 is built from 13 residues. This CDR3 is CASRRIGLNIQYF. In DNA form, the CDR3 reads TGTGCCAGCAGGCGGATTGGACTAAACATTCAGTACTTC.

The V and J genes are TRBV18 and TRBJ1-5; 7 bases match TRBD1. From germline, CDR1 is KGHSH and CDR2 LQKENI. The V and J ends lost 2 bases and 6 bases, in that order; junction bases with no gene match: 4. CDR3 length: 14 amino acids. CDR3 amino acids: CASSPESGGQPQHF. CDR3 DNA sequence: TGTGCCAGCTCACCAGAATCAGGGGGTCAGCCCCAGCATTTT.

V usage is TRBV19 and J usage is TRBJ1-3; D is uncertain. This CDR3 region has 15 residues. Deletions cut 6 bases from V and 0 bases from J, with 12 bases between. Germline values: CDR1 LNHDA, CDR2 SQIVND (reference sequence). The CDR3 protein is CASRPIRDSGNTIYF. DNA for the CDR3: TGTGCCAGTAGACCCATCCGGGACTCTGGAAACACCATATATTTT.

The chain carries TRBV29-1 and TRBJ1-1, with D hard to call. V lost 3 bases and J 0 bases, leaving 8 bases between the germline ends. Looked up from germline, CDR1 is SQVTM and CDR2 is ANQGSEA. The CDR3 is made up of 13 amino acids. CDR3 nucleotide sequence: TGCAGCGTTGATAGGACTATGAACACTGAAGCTTTCTTT. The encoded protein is CSVDRTMNTEAFF.

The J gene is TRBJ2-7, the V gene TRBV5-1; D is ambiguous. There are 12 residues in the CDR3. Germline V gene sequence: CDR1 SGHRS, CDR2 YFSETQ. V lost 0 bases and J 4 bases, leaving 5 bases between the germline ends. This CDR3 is CASSLGEYEQYF. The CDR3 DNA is TGCGCCAGCAGCTTGGGAGAGTACGAGCAGTACTTC.

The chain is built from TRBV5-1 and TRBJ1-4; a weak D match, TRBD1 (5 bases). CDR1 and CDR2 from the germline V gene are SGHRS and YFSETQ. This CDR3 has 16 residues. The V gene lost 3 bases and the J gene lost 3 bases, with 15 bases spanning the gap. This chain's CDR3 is CASSWGRHPSNEKLFF. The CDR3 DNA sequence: TGCGCCAGCAGCTGGGGGAGGCACCCATCTAATGAAAAACTGTTTTTT.

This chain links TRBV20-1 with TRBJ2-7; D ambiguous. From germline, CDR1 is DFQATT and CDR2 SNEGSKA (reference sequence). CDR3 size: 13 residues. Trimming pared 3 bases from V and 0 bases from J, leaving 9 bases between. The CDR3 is CSASARSSYEQYF. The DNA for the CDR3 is TGCAGTGCTAGTGCCCGGAGCTCCTACGAGCAGTACTTC.

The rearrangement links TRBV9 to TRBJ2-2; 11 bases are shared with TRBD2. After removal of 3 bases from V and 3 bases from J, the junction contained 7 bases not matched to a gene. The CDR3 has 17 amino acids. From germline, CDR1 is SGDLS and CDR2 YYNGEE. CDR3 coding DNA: TGTGCCAGCAGCGCCAAACTAGCGGGGGAGGACACCGGGGAGCTGTTTTTT. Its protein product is CASSAKLAGEDTGELFF.

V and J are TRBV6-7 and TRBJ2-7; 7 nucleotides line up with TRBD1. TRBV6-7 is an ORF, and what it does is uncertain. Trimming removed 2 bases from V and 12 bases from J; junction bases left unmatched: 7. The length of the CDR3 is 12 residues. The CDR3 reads CASSYRTGFLYF. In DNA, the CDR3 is TGTGCCAGCAGTTACAGGACAGGTTTTCTGTACTTC.

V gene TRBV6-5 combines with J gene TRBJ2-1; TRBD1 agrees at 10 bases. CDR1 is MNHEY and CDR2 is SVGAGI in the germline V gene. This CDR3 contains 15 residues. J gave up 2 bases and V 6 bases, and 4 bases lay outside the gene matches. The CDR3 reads CASRRGQGAYNEQFF. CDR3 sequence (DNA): TGTGCCAGCAGAAGAGGACAGGGGGCCTACAATGAGCAGTTCTTC.

The CDR3 DNA sequence: TGTGCCACCAGTGATTCAGGACAGGGGAGTACCTTC. It yields the protein CATSDSGQGSTF. This chain connects TRBV24-1 to TRBJ1-2; 9 nucleotides match TRBD1. Trimming cost V 2 bases and J 14 bases; bases outside gene matches: 5. CDR3 length: 12 amino acids. Germline V gene lookup returns CDR1 KGHDR and CDR2 SFDVKD.

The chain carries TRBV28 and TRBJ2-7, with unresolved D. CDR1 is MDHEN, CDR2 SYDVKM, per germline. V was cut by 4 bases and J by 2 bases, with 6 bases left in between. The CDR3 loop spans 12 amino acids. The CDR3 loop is CASSSEPYEQYF. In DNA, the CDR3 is TGTGCCAGCAGTTCAGAACCCTACGAGCAGTACTTC.

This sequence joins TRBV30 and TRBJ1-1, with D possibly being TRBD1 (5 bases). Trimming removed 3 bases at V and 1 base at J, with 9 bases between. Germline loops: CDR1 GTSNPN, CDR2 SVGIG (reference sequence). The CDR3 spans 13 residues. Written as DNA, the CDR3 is TGTGCCTGGAGGGAGCAGGGGAACACTGAAGCTTTCTTT. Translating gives CAWREQGNTEAFF.

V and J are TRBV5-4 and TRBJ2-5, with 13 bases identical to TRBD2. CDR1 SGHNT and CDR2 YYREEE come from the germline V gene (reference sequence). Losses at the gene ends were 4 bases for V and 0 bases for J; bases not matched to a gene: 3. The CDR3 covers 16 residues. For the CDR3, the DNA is TGTGCCAGCAGCGTTGGACTAGCGGGGGACCAAGAGACCCAGTACTTC. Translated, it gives CASSVGLAGDQETQYF.

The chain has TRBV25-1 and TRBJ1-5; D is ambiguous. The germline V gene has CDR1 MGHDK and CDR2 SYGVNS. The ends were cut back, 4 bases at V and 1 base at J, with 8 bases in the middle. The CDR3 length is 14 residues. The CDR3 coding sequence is TGTGCCAGCAGTGGAACAGTGAGCAATCAGCCCCAGCATTTT. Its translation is CASSGTVSNQPQHF. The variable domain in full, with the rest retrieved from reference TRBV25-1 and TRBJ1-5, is EADIYQTPRYLVIGTGKKITLECSQTMGHDKMYWYQQDPGMELHLIHYSYGVNSTEKGDLSSESTVSRIRTEHFPLTLESARPSHTSQYLCASSGTVSNQPQHFGDGTRLSIL.

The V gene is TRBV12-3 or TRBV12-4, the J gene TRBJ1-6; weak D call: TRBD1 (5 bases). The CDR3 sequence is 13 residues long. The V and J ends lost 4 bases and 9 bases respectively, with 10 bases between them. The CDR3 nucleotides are TGTGCCAGCAGTTGGAGGGGAGGTTCACCCCTCCACTTT. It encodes CASSWRGGSPLHF.